This T cell receptor (beta chain) was sequenced in a study of beta chain features in type 1 diabetes. The study reverse transcribed the entire isolated RNA, so it sequenced expressed TCRB transcripts. The data were produced by immunoSEQ multiplex PCR, yet TCRdb's version contains in-frame clones alone and is incomplete. The data show about 360,000 clones, around an eighth seen once. CDR3 length equals 13 residues. The ends were cut back, 4 bases at V and 12 bases at J, with 16 bases in the middle. The germline V gene has CDR1 MDHEN and CDR2 SYDVKM. This clone was seen a few times. The sequenced sample consisted of naive CD4+ T cells from blood. The V and J genes are TRBV28 and TRBJ2-1, with D tentatively TRBD2 (5 bases). The sequence came from a man between 18 and 35 years old in good health. The CDR3 spells CASSSLAKQAQFF. CDR3 in DNA: TGTGCCAGCAGTTCCCTAGCTAAGCAGGCGCAGTTCTTC.